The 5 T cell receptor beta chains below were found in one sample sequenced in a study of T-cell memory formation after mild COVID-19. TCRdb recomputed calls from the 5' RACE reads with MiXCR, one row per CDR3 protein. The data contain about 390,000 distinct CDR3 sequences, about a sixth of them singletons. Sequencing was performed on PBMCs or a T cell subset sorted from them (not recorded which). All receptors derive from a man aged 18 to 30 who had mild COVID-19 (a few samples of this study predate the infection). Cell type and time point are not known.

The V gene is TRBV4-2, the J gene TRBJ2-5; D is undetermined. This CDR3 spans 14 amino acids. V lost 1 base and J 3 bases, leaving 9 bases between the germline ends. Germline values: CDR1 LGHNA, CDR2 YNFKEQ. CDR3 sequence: CASSQAWAEETQYF. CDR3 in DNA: TGTGCCAGCAGCCAAGCTTGGGCGGAAGAGACCCAGTACTTC.

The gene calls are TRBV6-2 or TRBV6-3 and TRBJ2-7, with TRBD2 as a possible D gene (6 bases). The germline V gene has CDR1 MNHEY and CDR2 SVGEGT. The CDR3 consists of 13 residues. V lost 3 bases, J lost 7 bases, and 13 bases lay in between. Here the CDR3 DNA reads TGTGCCAGCAGTTATAGGAGGGGCGCGGAGCAGTACGTC. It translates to CASSYRRGAEQYV.

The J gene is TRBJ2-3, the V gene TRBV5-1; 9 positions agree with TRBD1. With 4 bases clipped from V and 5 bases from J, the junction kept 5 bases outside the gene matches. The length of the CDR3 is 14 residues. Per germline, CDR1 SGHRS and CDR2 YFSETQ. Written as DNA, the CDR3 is TGCGCCAGCAGCCCACAGGGGGCGGGAGATACGCAGTATTTT. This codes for CASSPQGAGDTQYF.

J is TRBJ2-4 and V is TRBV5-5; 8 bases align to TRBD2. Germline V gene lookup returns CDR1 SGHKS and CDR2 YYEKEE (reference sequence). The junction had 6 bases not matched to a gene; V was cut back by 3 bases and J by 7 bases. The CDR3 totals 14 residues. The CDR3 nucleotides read TGTGCCAGCAGCTCCACGACGGGAGGGAACATTCAGTACTTC. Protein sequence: CASSSTTGGNIQYF. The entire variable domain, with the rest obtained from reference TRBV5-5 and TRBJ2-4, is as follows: DAGVTQSPTHLIKTRGQQVTLRCSPISGHKSVSWYQQVLGQGPQFIFQYYEKEERGRGNFPDRFSARQFPNYSSELNVNALLLGDSALYLCASSSTTGGNIQYFGAGTRLSVL.

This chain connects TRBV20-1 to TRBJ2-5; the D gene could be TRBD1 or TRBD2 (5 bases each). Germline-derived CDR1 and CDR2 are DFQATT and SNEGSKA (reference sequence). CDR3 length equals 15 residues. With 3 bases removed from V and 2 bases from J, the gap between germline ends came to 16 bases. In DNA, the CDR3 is TGCAGTGCTAGGGGGGATGCCAGTACGCAAGAGACCCAGTACTTC. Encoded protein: CSARGDASTQETQYF.